One and the same sample provided the 8 T cell receptor beta chains below, sequenced in a study of cytomegalovirus exposure and HLA in healthy donors. PCR used 60 Vbeta primers and 13 Jbeta primers. Here immunoSEQ multiplex PCR was the method, and the copy in TCRdb shows in-frame clones only, minus some. This sample has about 170,000 clones, with around 68% found just once. Sequencing was carried out using PBMCs. These receptors all come from a girl aged 10 to 17 in good health and CMV-seronegative.

This chain connects TRBV25-1 to TRBJ2-5; no clear D gene. CDR1 and CDR2 from the germline V gene are MGHDK and SYGVNS. The ends were cut back, 5 bases at V and 5 bases at J, with 15 bases in the middle. The CDR3 runs 14 residues. CDR3 sequence (DNA): TGTGCCAGCAGTTCCCCGGGTGGGTCGGAGACCCAGTACTTC. Translating gives CASSSPGGSETQYF.

The rearrangement uses TRBV7-2 and TRBJ1-2, with D possibly TRBD1 on 6 matching bases. V lost 5 bases and J 5 bases, leaving 21 bases between the germline ends. Germline V gene data show CDR1 as SGHTA and CDR2 as FQGNSA. CDR3 size: 16 residues. CDR3 region: CASSTYLGGAQYGYTF. The DNA for the CDR3 is TGTGCCAGCAGCACTTACCTAGGGGGGGCGCAGTATGGCTACACCTTC.

V gene TRBV5-1 combines with J gene TRBJ2-1; the D is unclear. Germline CDR1 reads SGHRS; CDR2 reads YFSETQ. This CDR3 contains 13 residues. V shed 4 bases and J shed 10 bases, with 15 bases lying between them. Here the CDR3 DNA reads TGCGCCAGCAGCCCCGGAGATCGATACGAGCAGTTCTTC. Amino acids: CASSPGDRYEQFF.

The chain couples TRBV6-1 to TRBJ1-2, with D uncertain. The CDR3 is made up of 13 amino acids. Germline lookup yields CDR1 MNHNS and CDR2 SASEGT. Deletions cut 8 bases from V and 0 bases from J, with 10 bases between. This chain's CDR3 is CASGYSANYGYTF. CDR3 sequence (DNA): TGTGCCAGCGGCTACAGTGCTAACTATGGCTACACCTTC.

This sequence joins TRBV10-3 and TRBJ2-3; 7 bases are shared with TRBD2. Germline assignment: CDR1 ENHRY and CDR2 SYGVKD. V shed 6 bases and J 2 bases; nucleotides not matched to a gene: 2. This CDR3 has 13 residues. The CDR3, as DNA: TGTGCCATCAGCCTAGCGGACACAGATACGCAGTATTTT. It translates to CAISLADTDTQYF.

V gene TRBV6-5 combines with J gene TRBJ2-5, with a possible D match to TRBD1 (5 bases). The J call may be in error: the DNA end matches TRBJ2-7 better. Germline CDR1 reads MNHEY; CDR2 reads SVGAGI. The CDR3 contains 13 residues. CDR3 residues: CASSWGRVAEQYF. CDR3 coding DNA: TGTGCCAGCAGTTGGGGCAGGGTAGCCGAGCAGTACTTC.

The CDR3, as DNA: TGCGCCAGCAGCTTGGTGGCCGGGAATCTTTACGAGCAGTACTTC. Translating gives CASSLVAGNLYEQYF. J is TRBJ2-7 and V is TRBV5-1; D is perhaps TRBD2 (5 bases). Trimming removed 0 bases at V and 4 bases at J, with 14 bases between. CDR3 length: 15 amino acids. CDR1 SGHRS and CDR2 YFSETQ come from the germline V gene.

This clone was seen more than once but under ten times. The chain uses TRBV2 and TRBJ1-5; the match to TRBD1 covers 7 bases. The CDR3 runs to 15 residues. V shed 9 bases and J 9 bases; nucleotides not matched to a gene: 17. In germline, CDR1 is SNHLY, CDR2 FYNNEI. The CDR3 reads CASGLGTANDWPQHF. The CDR3 DNA reads as TGTGCCAGTGGACTCGGGACAGCCAATGATTGGCCCCAGCATTTT.